The text below deals with one T cell receptor (beta chain). Clinical history reported by participants formed the basis on which cohorts were assigned. Cohort 3 donors were reported recovered after two negative PCRs, clearance, or symptom resolution. Only in-frame clones appear in the TCRdb table, and some are missing; sequencing was by immunoSEQ multiplex PCR. The repertoire holds fewer than 450,000 clones, with less than 90% as singletons. The germline CDR1 and CDR2 sequences are MNHEY and SVGAGI. After removal of 2 bases from V and 4 bases from J, the junction contained 10 bases not matched to a gene. This CDR3 comprises 16 residues. This sample was taken from a study of blood T cell repertoires in COVID-19. Study context: Italy, Spain and the United States were the sources of the convalescent and acute COVID-19 samples. Nucleic acid was either cDNA or gDNA, and it came from T cells, B-cell-depleted T cells, or PBMCs.

The sample comprised PBMCs or T cells enriched from blood (not recorded which). This clonotype was obtained from a woman aged 30 to 39 who had recovered from COVID-19. This sequence joins TRBV6-5 and TRBJ2-5; 7 nucleotides line up with TRBD1. CDR3: CASSYNRGSGRETQYF. CDR3 DNA: TGTGCCAGCAGTTACAACAGGGGATCGGGGAGAGAGACCCAGTACTTC.